These 25 T cell receptor beta chains were all obtained from the same sample, sequenced in a study of CD8+CD57+ T cells in acquired aplastic anemia. Only patients with CD8+CD57+ cell expansion on flow cytometry were chosen for sequencing. TCR beta VDJ and CDR3 profiling used genomic DNA as template. A single record per CDR3 protein comes from TCRdb applying MiXCR to the reads. The sample has some 160,000 distinct CDR3 sequences, around half seen once. The sequenced material came from sorted CD4+, CD8+, or CD8+CD57+ T cells (not recorded which) from PBMCs. The receptors originated from a human donor with aplastic anemia.

This clonotype was counted ten times or more. The chain has TRBV25-1 and TRBJ1-5; unclear D gene. V gave up 3 bases and J gave up 3 bases, with 3 bases separating them. The CDR3 length is 12 residues. Germline V gene lookup returns CDR1 MGHDK and CDR2 SYGVNS. CDR3 residues: CASSDYNQPQHF. CDR3 nucleotides: TGTGCCAGCAGTGACTACAATCAGCCCCAGCATTTT. Full variable domain (rest looked up from reference TRBV25-1 and TRBJ1-5): EADIYQTPRYLVIGTGKKITLECSQTMGHDKMYWYQQDPGMELHLIHYSYGVNSTEKGDLSSESTVSRIRTEHFPLTLESARPSHTSQYLCASSDYNQPQHFGDGTRLSIL.

Ten or more counts support this clonotype. J is TRBJ2-6 and V is TRBV19; possible D gene TRBD2, 5 bases. There are 15 residues in the CDR3. Trimming left V 5 bases short and J 4 bases short, with 12 bases between. Germline CDR1 LNHDA, CDR2 SQIVND (reference sequence). The CDR3 nucleotides are TGTGCCAGTAGTTATACGACGGGAGGGGCCAACGTCCTGACTTTC. It encodes CASSYTTGGANVLTF.

In the case of this clonotype: Just one base apart from a much larger clone, this may be a read error. In DNA, the CDR3 is TGTGCCGGCAGTTACTCCTCCCTGAACACTGAAGCTTTCTTT. This translates into CAGSYSSLNTEAFF. The chain has TRBV6-5 and TRBJ1-1; D is uncertain. The CDR3 is made up of 14 amino acids. Germline values: CDR1 MNHEY, CDR2 SVGAGI.

This clonotype was seen a single time. An end of the junction differs from the germline gene, which may be a read error. The chain couples TRBV20-1 to TRBJ2-1; TRBD2 matches 8 bases. The length of the CDR3 is 15 residues. CDR1 and CDR2 (germline): DFQATT, SNEGSKA (reference sequence). The CDR3 bases are TGCAGTGCTAGGGCGGGGGGAATCTCTAGCAATCAGCAGTTCTTC. Protein: CSARAGGISSNQQFF.

This clonotype was counted many times. CDR3 coding DNA: TGTGCCAGCAGCCCAACGATTGTTACGGCCGAGCAGTTCTTC. It translates to CASSPTIVTAEQFF. The V gene is TRBV12-3 or TRBV12-4, the J gene TRBJ2-1; no clear D gene. This CDR3 contains 14 residues. The V end lost 6 bases, the J end lost 10 bases, and 19 bases lay between the germline ends.

J is TRBJ2-5 and V is TRBV29-1; the D is unclear. Germline V gene lookup returns CDR1 SQVTM and CDR2 ANQGSEA. V was cut by 3 bases and J by 5 bases, with 19 bases left in between. The CDR3 spans 15 residues. The CDR3 coding sequence is TGCAGCGTTGATTTCGATCGGGCAGTCTTGGAGACCCAGTACTTC. Protein sequence: CSVDFDRAVLETQYF.

The chain joins TRBV2 to TRBJ2-6, with D unclear. The germline V and J ends were trimmed by 9 bases and 0 bases, with 12 bases remaining between them. The CDR3 is 15 amino acids. Germline CDR1 reads SNHLY; CDR2 reads FYNNEI. The CDR3 region has the DNA TGTGCCAGAGGGCAGGTGGGCTCTGGGGCCAACGTCCTGACTTTC. It translates to CARGQVGSGANVLTF.

Only a few counts were recorded for this clonotype. This may be a read error: a much more frequent sequence differs by one nucleotide. The V call is TRBV11-1, the J call TRBJ2-1, with a possible D match to TRBD2 (6 bases). Germline V lookup: CDR1 SGHAT, CDR2 FQDESV (reference sequence). The CDR3 spans 15 residues. For the CDR3, the DNA is TGTGCCAGCAGCGTCGGGAGTGGCTCCTGCAATGAGCAGTTCTTC. As protein: CASSVGSGSCNEQFF.

This clonotype was counted many times. The chain has TRBV5-1 and TRBJ2-7, with 7 bases that match TRBD1. Unmatched junction bases numbered 16, after V lost 4 bases and J lost 0 bases. Germline V lookup: CDR1 SGHRS, CDR2 YFSETQ. The CDR3 length is 18 residues. The DNA for the CDR3 is TGCGCCAGCAGCCCAGAGCCCACAGGGGTTCCTAGCTCCTACGAGCAGTACTTC. The encoded protein is CASSPEPTGVPSSYEQYF.

The sample holds many counts of this clonotype. With a much larger clone just one base away, this may be a read error. The chain employs TRBV2 and TRBJ1-5; D remains unclear. V was cut by 8 bases and J by 0 bases, with 11 bases left in between. This CDR3 has 14 residues. CDR1 is SNHLY and CDR2 is FYNNEI in the germline V gene. DNA for the CDR3: TGTGCCAGCCGGATGGCACTTAGCAATCAGCCCCAGCATTTT. It is translated as CASRMALSNQPQHF. The full variable domain, its missing parts supplied by reference TRBV2 and TRBJ1-5, is EPEVTQTPSHQVTQMGQEVILRCVPISNHLYFYWYRQILGQKVEFLVSFYNNEISEKSEIFDDQFSVERPDGSNFTLKIRSTKLEDSAMYFCASRMALSNQPQHFGDGTRLSIL.

This rearrangement joins TRBV29-1 to TRBJ2-1; the D gene could be TRBD1 or TRBD2 (5 bases each). Trimming removed 8 bases from V and 1 base from J, with 18 bases in between. The germline V gene has CDR1 SQVTM and CDR2 ANQGSEA. The length of the CDR3 is 15 residues. As DNA, the CDR3 is TGCAGCCTGGCAGGGACGATGAAGTCCTACAATGAGCAGTTCTTC. This encodes CSLAGTMKSYNEQFF.

This clonotype was observed a handful of times. A much larger clone lies a single base off, so this may be a read error. The chain links TRBV20-1 to TRBJ2-1; TRBD2 aligns across 10 bases. The CDR3 is 15 residues long. J was trimmed by 9 bases and V by 5 bases; bases with no gene match: 13. The germline CDR1 and CDR2 sequences are DFQATT and SNEGSKA (reference sequence). CDR3 loop: CSAAFPAGGPIEQFF. The CDR3 region has the DNA TGCAGTGCTGCTTTCCCAGCGGGAGGGCCCATTGAGCAGTTCTTC.

Comment on this clonotype: A much larger clone differs by one base, so this may be a read error. The chain recombines TRBV5-1 with TRBJ1-1; D gene uncertain. The CDR3 runs to 14 residues. Germline-derived CDR1 and CDR2 are SGHRS and YFSETQ. The DNA for the CDR3 is TGCGCCAGCAGCTTGGGGTTTGTGGTGGGTGAAGTTTTCTTT. It specifies CASSLGFVVGEVFF.

The V gene is TRBV5-1, the J gene TRBJ2-3; unclear D gene. The germline gives CDR1 SGHRS, CDR2 YFSETQ. CDR3 length: 9 amino acids. Trimming shortened V by 10 bases and J by 6 bases, and 6 bases separated the two germline ends. CDR3 bases: TGCGCCCAGCTCGATACGCAGTATTTT. It encodes CAQLDTQYF.

In its sample, this clonotype was seen many times. J is TRBJ2-1 and V is TRBV7-3; no definite D call. From germline, CDR1 is SGHTA and CDR2 FQGTGA. Trimming shortened V by 5 bases and J by 6 bases, and 14 bases separated the two germline ends. This CDR3 is 14 amino acids long. The CDR3 DNA reads as TGTGCCAGCAGCCCTGAGGACGTCTCCAATGAGCAGTTCTTC. The encoded protein is CASSPEDVSNEQFF.

The rearrangement links TRBV7-9 to TRBJ2-7; the D gene could be TRBD1 or TRBD2 (5 bases each). CDR1 is SEHNR, CDR2 FQNEAQ, per germline (reference sequence). V gave up 3 bases and J gave up 6 bases, with 9 bases separating them. The CDR3 is made up of 12 amino acids. CDR3 in amino acids: CASSLGRFEQYF. The CDR3 region has the DNA TGTGCCAGCAGCTTGGGACGCTTCGAGCAGTACTTC.

The gene calls are TRBV6-2 or TRBV6-3 and TRBJ1-2, with D unresolved. The germline V gene has CDR1 MNHEY and CDR2 SVGEGT. V was clipped by 6 bases and J by 3 bases, with 8 bases between them. This CDR3 is 12 amino acids long. CDR3 sequence (DNA): TGTGCCAGCAGCTCCAATTACTATGGCTACACCTTC. Translated, it gives CASSSNYYGYTF.

As concerns this clonotype: The junction departs from germline at one end; a sequencing error may be responsible. V and J are TRBV5-8 and TRBJ2-2; 10 bases line up with TRBD1. The CDR3 is 15 amino acids. Germline V gene lookup returns CDR1 SGHTS and CDR2 YDEGEE. The CDR3 DNA follows: TGTGCCGGCAGCTTTGGGACAGGGGTCGCCGGGGAGCTGTTTTTT. Translating it yields CAGSFGTGVAGELFF.

The V call is TRBV7-9, the J call TRBJ1-6; unclear D gene. V lost 0 bases and J lost 9, with 6 bases in between. The CDR3 totals 13 residues. CDR1 and CDR2 from the germline V gene are SEHNR and FQNEAQ (reference sequence). DNA for the CDR3: TGTGCCAGCAGCTTAGCGCCCGGTTCACCCCTCCACTTT. It encodes CASSLAPGSPLHF. The full variable domain, completed using reference TRBV7-9 and TRBJ1-6, is DTGVSQNPRHKITKRGQNVTFRCDPISEHNRLYWYRQTLGQGPEFLTYFQNEAQLEKSRLLSDRFSAERPKGSFSTLEIQRTEQGDSAMYLCASSLAPGSPLHFGNGTRLTVT.

This clonotype came up many times. This chain links TRBV20-1 with TRBJ1-5, with 7 bases identical to TRBD1. V was pared by 6 bases and J by 8 bases, with 10 bases of the junction left unmatched. CDR1 is DFQATT and CDR2 is SNEGSKA in the germline V gene (reference sequence). CDR3 size: 13 residues. CDR3 bases: TGCAGTGCCCGACAGGGTGTTACGGAGCCCCAGCATTTT. Its protein is CSARQGVTEPQHF.

This CDR3 is CAIQAAGLNTGELFF. The CDR3 DNA reads as TGTGCCATACAAGCGGCGGGACTAAACACCGGGGAGCTGTTTTTT. The chain uses TRBV10-3 and TRBJ2-2; TRBD2 matches at 7 bases. This CDR3 has 15 residues. The trim removed 9 bases at V and 2 bases at J, leaving 9 bases unmatched. CDR1 is ENHRY, CDR2 SYGVKD, per germline.

Ten or more counts support this clonotype. The chain uses TRBV20-1 and TRBJ2-7, with D hard to call. This CDR3 region has 14 residues. Germline V gene data show CDR1 as DFQATT and CDR2 as SNEGSKA (reference sequence). With 5 bases removed from V and 2 bases from J, the gap between germline ends came to 16 bases. CDR3 protein: CSAGSHGITYEQYF. DNA for the CDR3: TGCAGTGCTGGATCACATGGAATCACCTACGAGCAGTACTTC.

In its sample, this clonotype was seen many times. V usage is TRBV10-3 and J usage is TRBJ2-1; a possible D gene is TRBD2 (5 bases). V shed 0 bases and J shed 10 bases, with 19 bases lying between them. CDR1 is ENHRY, CDR2 SYGVKD, per germline. There are 16 residues in the CDR3. DNA for the CDR3: TGTGCCATCAGTGAGTCTCCTAGCTCCCCTACAATGGAGCAGTTCTTC. Protein product: CAISESPSSPTMEQFF.

The chain combines TRBV10-3 with TRBJ1-5; 9 bases are a match to TRBD1. With 4 bases clipped from V and 4 bases from J, the junction kept 5 bases outside the gene matches. Germline V gene sequence: CDR1 ENHRY, CDR2 SYGVKD. This CDR3 has 15 residues. The CDR3 bases are TGTGCCATCAGTGCAGCCGGGACAGGGAATCAGCCCCAGCATTTT. The encoded protein is CAISAAGTGNQPQHF.

Comments on this clonotype: This could be a read error, since a much larger clone is one nucleotide away. The CDR3, as DNA: TGCGCCAGCAGCTTGGTGGGCAACGCAGATACGCAGTATTTT. Residues: CASSLVGNADTQYF. The chain couples TRBV5-1 to TRBJ2-3; the D is unclear. Trimming pared 0 bases from V and 4 bases from J, leaving 9 bases between. This CDR3 is built from 14 residues. From germline, CDR1 is SGHRS and CDR2 YFSETQ.